Below are 8 T cell receptor beta chains sequenced from a single sample in a study of cytomegalovirus exposure and HLA in healthy donors. The PCR made use of 60 Vbeta and 13 Jbeta primers. Repertoires were generated with immunoSEQ multiplex PCR, while TCRdb's copy carries only in-frame clones and drops some. The sample has about 190,000 clones; approximately 80% are singletons. Sequencing input: PBMCs. The receptors here all came from a boy aged 2 to 10 in good health and CMV-seronegative.

V and J are TRBV15 and TRBJ2-1; 11 nucleotides match TRBD2. V lost 6 bases and J lost 3; bases outside the gene matches: 10. CDR1 is LNHNV, CDR2 YYDKDF, per germline (reference sequence). The CDR3 covers 17 residues. CDR3 coding DNA: TGTGCCACCAGGACTAGCCTAGCGGGGGGAAGCTACAATGAGCAGTTCTTC. Its protein is CATRTSLAGGSYNEQFF.

The chain joins TRBV28 to TRBJ2-7; no clear D. Between the trimmed V and J ends, which lost 6 bases and 6 bases, there was a span of 18 bases. Germline-derived CDR1 and CDR2 are MDHEN and SYDVKM. The CDR3 runs to 14 residues. CDR3 sequence (DNA): TGTGCCAGCAGCCAGGCCCCCAGTCGCACCGAGCAGTACTTC. Translated: CASSQAPSRTEQYF.

With regard to this clone: Mismatch with germline at one junction end may stem from a read error. V is TRBV6-1 and J is TRBJ2-1, with a tentative D call TRBD1 (6 bases). The germline CDR1 and CDR2 sequences are MNHNS and SASEGT. The CDR3 sequence is 14 residues long. CDR3 nucleotide sequence: TGTGCCAGCAGTGGCACAGGGAGATACAGTGAGCAGTTCTTC. This codes for CASSGTGRYSEQFF.

As to this clone: A junction boundary mismatches the germline segment, possibly from a read error. This chain links TRBV7-9 with TRBJ2-1; 9 nucleotides align to TRBD2. CDR3 length: 14 amino acids. CDR1 SEHNR and CDR2 FQNEAQ come from the germline V gene (reference sequence). The CDR3 sequence is CASSIAGERSEQFF. CDR3 DNA sequence: TGTGCCAGCAGCATAGCGGGAGAGCGGAGTGAGCAGTTCTTC.

A single count supports this clone. This rearrangement joins TRBV19 to TRBJ1-6; possible D gene TRBD1, 6 bases. V was pared by 7 bases and J by 10 bases, with 20 bases between. Germline CDR1 is LNHDA and CDR2 is SQIVND (reference sequence). The length of the CDR3 is 15 residues. CDR3 sequence (DNA): TGTGCCAGTACCCGGGGGGGGCAGCGCGGCTCACCCCTCCACTTT. Translating it yields CASTRGGQRGSPLHF.

This clone occurred a few times. This rearrangement joins TRBV5-4 to TRBJ1-5; maybe TRBD1 (5 bases). V lost 9 bases, J lost 0 bases, and 28 bases lay in between. Per germline, CDR1 SGHNT and CDR2 YYREEE (reference sequence). The CDR3 spans 19 residues. The CDR3 is CATYLQVQGSENSNQPQHF. In DNA, the CDR3 is TGTGCCACCTATTTACAAGTTCAGGGCTCCGAGAATAGCAATCAGCCCCAGCATTTT. Complete variable domain (other parts from reference TRBV5-4 and TRBJ1-5): ETGVTQSPTHLIKTRGQQVTLRCSSQSGHNTVSWYQQALGQGPQFIFQYYREEENGRGNFPPRFSGLQFPNYSSELNVNALELDDSALYLCATYLQVQGSENSNQPQHFGDGTRLSIL.

The CDR3, as DNA: TGTGCCAGCAGTGAAACAGGGGGTAGCTATGGCTACACCTTC. Amino acids: CASSETGGSYGYTF. This chain uses TRBV6-1 with TRBJ1-2; 8 nucleotides agree with TRBD1. CDR1 is MNHNS, CDR2 SASEGT, per germline. CDR3 length: 14 amino acids. Germline trimming cut 2 bases from V and 4 bases from J; bases unmatched to any gene: 3.

The chain carries TRBV2 and TRBJ2-7; TRBD2 might be the D (6 bases). V lost 11 bases and J 6 bases, leaving 23 bases between the germline ends. The CDR3 loop spans 14 amino acids. Looked up from germline, CDR1 is SNHLY and CDR2 is FYNNEI. The CDR3 DNA reads TGTGCCTCCGGACTCCCGGCGGGGCCGGGCGAGCAGTACTTC. Its protein is CASGLPAGPGEQYF.